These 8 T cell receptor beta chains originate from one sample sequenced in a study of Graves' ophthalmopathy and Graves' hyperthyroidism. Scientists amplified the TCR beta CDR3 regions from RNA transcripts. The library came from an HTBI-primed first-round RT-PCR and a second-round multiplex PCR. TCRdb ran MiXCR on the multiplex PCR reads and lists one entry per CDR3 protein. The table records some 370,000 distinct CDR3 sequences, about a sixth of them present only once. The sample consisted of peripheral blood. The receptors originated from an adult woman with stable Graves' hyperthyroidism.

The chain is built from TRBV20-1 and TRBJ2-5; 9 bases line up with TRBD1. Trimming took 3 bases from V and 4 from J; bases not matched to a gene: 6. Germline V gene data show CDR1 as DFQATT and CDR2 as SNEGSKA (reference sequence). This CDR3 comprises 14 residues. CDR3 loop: CSARPGQGLETQYF. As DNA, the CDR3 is TGCAGTGCTAGGCCGGGACAGGGTTTAGAGACCCAGTACTTC.

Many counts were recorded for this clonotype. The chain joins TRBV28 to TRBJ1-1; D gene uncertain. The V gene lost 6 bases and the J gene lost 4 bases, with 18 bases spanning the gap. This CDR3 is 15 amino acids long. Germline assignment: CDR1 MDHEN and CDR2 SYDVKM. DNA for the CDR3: TGTGCCAGCAGCTACTCCCGAAAGGGCGGCACTGAAGCTTTCTTT. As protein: CASSYSRKGGTEAFF.

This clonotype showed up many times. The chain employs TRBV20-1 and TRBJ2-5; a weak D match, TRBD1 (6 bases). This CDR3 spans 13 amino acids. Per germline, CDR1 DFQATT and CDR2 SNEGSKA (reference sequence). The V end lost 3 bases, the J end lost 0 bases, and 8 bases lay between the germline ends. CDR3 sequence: CSARDSNQETQYF. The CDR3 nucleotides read TGCAGTGCTAGGGACAGCAACCAAGAGACCCAGTACTTC.

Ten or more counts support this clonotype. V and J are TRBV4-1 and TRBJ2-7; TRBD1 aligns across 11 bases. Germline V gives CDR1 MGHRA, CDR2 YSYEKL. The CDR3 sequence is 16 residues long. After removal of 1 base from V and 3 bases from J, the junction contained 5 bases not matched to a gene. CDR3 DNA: TGCGCCAGCAGCCAAGTGATGGGACAGGGGGGCTACGAGCAGTACTTC. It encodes CASSQVMGQGGYEQYF.

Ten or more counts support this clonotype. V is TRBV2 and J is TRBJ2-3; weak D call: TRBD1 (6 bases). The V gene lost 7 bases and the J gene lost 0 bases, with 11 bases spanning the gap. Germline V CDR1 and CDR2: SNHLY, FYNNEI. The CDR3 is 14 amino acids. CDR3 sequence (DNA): TGTGCCAGCACGAGGACAGCTAGCACAGATACGCAGTATTTT. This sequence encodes CASTRTASTDTQYF.

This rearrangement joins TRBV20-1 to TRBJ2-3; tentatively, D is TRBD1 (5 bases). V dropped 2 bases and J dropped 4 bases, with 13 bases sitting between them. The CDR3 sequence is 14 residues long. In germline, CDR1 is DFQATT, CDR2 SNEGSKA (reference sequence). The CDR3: CSARLTTAPDTQYF. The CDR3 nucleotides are TGCAGTGCTAGACTGACGACAGCCCCAGATACGCAGTATTTT.

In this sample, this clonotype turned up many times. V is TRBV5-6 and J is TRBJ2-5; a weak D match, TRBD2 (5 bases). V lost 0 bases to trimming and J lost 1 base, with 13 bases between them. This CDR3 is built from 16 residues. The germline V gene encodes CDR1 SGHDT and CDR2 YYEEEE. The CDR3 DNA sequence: TGTGCCAGCAGCTTGGCCGGCCTACTAGTCCAAGAGACCCAGTACTTC. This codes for CASSLAGLLVQETQYF.

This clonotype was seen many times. CDR3 loop: CSASLWGSNQPQHF. The DNA for the CDR3 is TGCAGTGCAAGTCTTTGGGGTAGCAATCAGCCCCAGCATTTT. J is TRBJ1-5 and V is TRBV20-1; D call uncertain. In germline, CDR1 is DFQATT, CDR2 SNEGSKA (reference sequence). The CDR3 contains 14 residues. Trimming stripped 6 bases from V and 0 bases from J, with 12 bases between.